What follows describes a single T cell receptor (beta chain). Its antigen is not identified. The CDR3 length is 14 residues. Germline V CDR1 and CDR2: SGHAT, FQNNGV. The ends were cut back, 0 bases at V and 11 bases at J, with 16 bases in the middle. This sample stems from a study of T cell repertoires in cytomegalovirus infection. One entry per CDR3 protein results from TCRdb running MiXCR on the reads. The table includes around 710,000 distinct CDR3 sequences, roughly 28% detected once. The sequenced sample was cultured CD8+ T cells from PBMCs, obtained from culture after CMV antigen stimulation. This TCR derives from a human donor in good health (CMV status not recorded). Some clones in this sample may be carry-over from other donors' samples. The chain uses TRBV11-2 and TRBJ1-1; tentative D call: TRBD1 (6 bases). The CDR3 sequence is CASSLERGQKSAFF. The CDR3 bases are TGTGCCAGCAGCTTAGAACGTGGACAGAAGTCGGCTTTCTTT.